Many counts were recorded for the clone carrying this T cell receptor (beta chain). The antigen remains undetermined. The sample comes from a study of response to subunit inactivated influenza vaccine. TCRdb re-analysed the RT-PCR reads in MiXCR, keeping a single row per CDR3 protein. The sample yields under 200,000 distinct CDR3 sequences, about 10% seen once. Regarding the study as a whole: Authors suggested seasonal influenza vaccinations each recruit few new T cells.

Material: CD8+ T cells sorted from PBMCs, obtained around 25 months after vaccination. This clonotype was sampled from a man aged 50-75 years who received an inactivated influenza vaccine.

The CDR3 is CATSATGQYSKQYF. The CDR3 DNA sequence: TGTGCCACCAGTGCAACAGGGCAGTACTCGAAGCAGTACTTC. V usage is TRBV24-1 and J usage is TRBJ2-7, with D perhaps matching TRBD1 (6 bases). Trimming pared 5 bases from V and 8 bases from J, leaving 18 bases between. The CDR3 is 14 amino acids. The germline V gene encodes CDR1 KGHDR and CDR2 SFDVKD.